This T cell receptor beta chain was recovered during a study of post-analysis software for immune sequencing data. Regarding the study as a whole: Four or five TRBV segments (TRBV5-6, TRBV5-1 and TRBV20-1 among them) occurred more frequently in patients than in controls.

Included in the TCR beta cDNA libraries were unique molecular identifiers. TCRdb re-called the PCR reads through MiXCR, storing one row per CDR3 protein. The table includes roughly 170,000 distinct CDR3 sequences, about 32% detected once. This clonotype was observed a few times. Antigen specificity is unknown. The germline V gene has CDR1 SNHLY and CDR2 FYNNEI. The V gene lost 4 bases and the J gene lost 10 bases, with 14 bases spanning the gap. The CDR3 is made up of 14 amino acids. The TCR comes from a girl aged 5-17 years with multiple sclerosis. J is TRBJ1-6 and V is TRBV2, with unresolved D. The sequenced material came from blood. The CDR3 region has the DNA TGTGCCAGCAGTGCTGAGAGCGGAGGGTCACCCCTCCACTTT. Protein product: CASSAESGGSPLHF.